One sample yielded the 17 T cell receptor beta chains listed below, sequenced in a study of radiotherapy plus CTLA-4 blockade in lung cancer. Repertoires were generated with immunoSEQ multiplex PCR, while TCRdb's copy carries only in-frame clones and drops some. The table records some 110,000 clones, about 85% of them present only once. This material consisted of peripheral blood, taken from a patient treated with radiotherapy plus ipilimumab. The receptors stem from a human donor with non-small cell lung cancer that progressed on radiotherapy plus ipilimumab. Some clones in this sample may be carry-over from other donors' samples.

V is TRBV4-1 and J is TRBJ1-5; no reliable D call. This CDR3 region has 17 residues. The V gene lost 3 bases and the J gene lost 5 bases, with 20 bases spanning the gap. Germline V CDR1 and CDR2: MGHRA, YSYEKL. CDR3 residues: CASSHIKVPGEDQPQHF. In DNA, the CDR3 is TGCGCCAGCAGCCATATCAAGGTCCCAGGTGAAGATCAGCCCCAGCATTTT.

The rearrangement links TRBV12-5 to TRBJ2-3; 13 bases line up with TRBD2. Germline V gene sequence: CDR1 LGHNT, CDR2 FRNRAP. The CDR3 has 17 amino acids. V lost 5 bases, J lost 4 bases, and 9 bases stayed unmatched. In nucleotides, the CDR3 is TGTGCTAGTGGTCCCCGGACTAGCGGGGGTCTCGCAGATACGCAGTATTTT. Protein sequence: CASGPRTSGGLADTQYF.

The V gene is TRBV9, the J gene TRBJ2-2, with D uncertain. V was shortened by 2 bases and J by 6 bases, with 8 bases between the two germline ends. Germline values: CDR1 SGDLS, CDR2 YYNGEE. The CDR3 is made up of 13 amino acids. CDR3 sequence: CASSVTYPGELFF. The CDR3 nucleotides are TGTGCCAGCAGCGTCACGTACCCCGGGGAGCTGTTTTTT.

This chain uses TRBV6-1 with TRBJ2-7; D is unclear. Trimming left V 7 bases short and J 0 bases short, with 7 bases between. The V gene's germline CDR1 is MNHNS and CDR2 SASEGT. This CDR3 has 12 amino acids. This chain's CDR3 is CASIRSSYEQYF. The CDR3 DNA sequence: TGTGCCAGCATCAGGAGCTCCTACGAGCAGTACTTC.

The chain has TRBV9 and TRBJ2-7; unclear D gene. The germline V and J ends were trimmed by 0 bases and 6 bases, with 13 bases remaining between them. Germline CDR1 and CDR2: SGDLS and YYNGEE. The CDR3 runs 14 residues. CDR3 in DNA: TGTGCCAGCAGCGTAGAGGCCTTATGGACCGAGCAGTACTTC. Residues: CASSVEALWTEQYF.

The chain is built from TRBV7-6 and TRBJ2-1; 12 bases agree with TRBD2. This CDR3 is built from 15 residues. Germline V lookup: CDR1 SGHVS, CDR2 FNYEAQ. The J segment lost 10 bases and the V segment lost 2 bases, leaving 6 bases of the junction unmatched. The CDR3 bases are TGTGCCAGCAGCTTACTACTAGCGGGGGGCGGGGAGCAGTTCTTC. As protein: CASSLLLAGGGEQFF.

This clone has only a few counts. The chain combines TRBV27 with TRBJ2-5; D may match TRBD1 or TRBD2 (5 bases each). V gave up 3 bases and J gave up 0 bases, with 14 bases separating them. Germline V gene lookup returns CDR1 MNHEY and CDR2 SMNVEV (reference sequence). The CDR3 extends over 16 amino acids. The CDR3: CASSFIGAKYQETQYF. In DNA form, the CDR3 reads TGTGCCAGCAGTTTTATCGGGGCGAAGTACCAAGAGACCCAGTACTTC.

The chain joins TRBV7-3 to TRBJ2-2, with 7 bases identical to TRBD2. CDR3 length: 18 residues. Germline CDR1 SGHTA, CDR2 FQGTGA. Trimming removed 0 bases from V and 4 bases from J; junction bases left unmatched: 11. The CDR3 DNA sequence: TGTGCCAGCAGCTTAACGATTACGGGGGGAGGAACCACCGGGGAGCTGTTTTTT. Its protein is CASSLTITGGGTTGELFF.

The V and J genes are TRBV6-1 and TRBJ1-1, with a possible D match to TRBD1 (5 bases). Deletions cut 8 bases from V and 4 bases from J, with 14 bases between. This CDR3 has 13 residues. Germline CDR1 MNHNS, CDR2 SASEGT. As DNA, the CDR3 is TGTGCCAGCTGTCACAGGTTCGGCACTGAAGCTTTCTTT. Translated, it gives CASCHRFGTEAFF.

The CDR3 is CASSASGGNTGELFF. CDR3 coding DNA: TGTGCCAGCAGCGCAAGCGGGGGGAACACCGGGGAGCTGTTTTTT. The genes are TRBV9 and TRBJ2-2; 8 positions match TRBD2. V was pared by 3 bases and J by 1 base, with 2 bases of the junction left unmatched. This CDR3 spans 15 amino acids. Germline V gene data show CDR1 as SGDLS and CDR2 as YYNGEE.

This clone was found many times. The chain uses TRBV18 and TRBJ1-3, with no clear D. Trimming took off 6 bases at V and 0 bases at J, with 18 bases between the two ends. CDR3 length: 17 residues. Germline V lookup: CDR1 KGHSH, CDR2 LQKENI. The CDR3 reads CASSPRGPTVSGNTIYF. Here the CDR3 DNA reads TGTGCCAGCTCCCCGCGAGGCCCCACCGTCTCTGGAAACACCATATATTTT.

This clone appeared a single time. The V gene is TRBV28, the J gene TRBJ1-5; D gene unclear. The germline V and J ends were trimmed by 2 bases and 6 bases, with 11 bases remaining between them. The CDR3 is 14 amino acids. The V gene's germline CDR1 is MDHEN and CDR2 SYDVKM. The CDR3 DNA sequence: TGTGCCAGCAGTTTAGGAAGGGCGCGTCAGCCCCAGCATTTT. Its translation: CASSLGRARQPQHF.

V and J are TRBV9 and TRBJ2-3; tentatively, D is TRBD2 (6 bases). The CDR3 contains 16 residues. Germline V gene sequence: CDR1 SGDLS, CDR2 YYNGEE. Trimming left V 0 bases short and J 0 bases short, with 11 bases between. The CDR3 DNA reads TGTGCCAGCAGCGTAGGCCAGGCGGGGAGCACAGATACGCAGTATTTT. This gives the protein CASSVGQAGSTDTQYF. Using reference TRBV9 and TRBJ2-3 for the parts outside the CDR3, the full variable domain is DSGVTQTPKHLITATGQRVTLRCSPRSGDLSVYWYQQSLDQGLQFLIQYYNGEERAKGNILERFSAQQFPDLHSELNLSSLELGDSALYFCASSVGQAGSTDTQYFGPGTRLTVL.

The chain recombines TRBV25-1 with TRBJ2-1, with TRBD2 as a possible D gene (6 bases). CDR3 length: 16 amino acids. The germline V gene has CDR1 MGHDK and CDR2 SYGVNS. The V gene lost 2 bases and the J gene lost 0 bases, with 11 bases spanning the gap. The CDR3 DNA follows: TGTGCCAGCAGTGAACCGAGGGGAGGCTCCTACAATGAGCAGTTCTTC. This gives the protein CASSEPRGGSYNEQFF.

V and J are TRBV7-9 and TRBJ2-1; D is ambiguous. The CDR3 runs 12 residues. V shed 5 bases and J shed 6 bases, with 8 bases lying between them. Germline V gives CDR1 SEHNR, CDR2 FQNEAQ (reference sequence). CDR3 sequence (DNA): TGTGCCAGCAGCGTTGGGATCAATGAGCAGTTCTTC. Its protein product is CASSVGINEQFF.

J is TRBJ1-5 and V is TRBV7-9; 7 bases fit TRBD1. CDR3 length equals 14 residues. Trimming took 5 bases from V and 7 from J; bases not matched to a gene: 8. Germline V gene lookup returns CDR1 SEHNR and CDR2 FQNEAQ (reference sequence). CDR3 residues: CASSQTGRGQPQHF. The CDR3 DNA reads TGTGCCAGCAGCCAGACAGGGAGAGGCCAGCCCCAGCATTTT.

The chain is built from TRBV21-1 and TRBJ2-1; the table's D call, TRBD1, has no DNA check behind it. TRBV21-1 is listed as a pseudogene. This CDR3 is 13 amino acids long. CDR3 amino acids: CASSKSGKGQQFF. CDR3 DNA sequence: TGTGCCAGCAGCAAATCAGGTAAGGGGCAGCAGTTCTTC.